This T cell receptor (beta chain) derives from a study of shared clonotypes between healthy human individuals. Study findings and constraints: Researchers found naive subsets generally carried larger estimated richness than memory subsets.

Note on this clone: Its antigen is as yet unknown.

As defined, naive CD8 cells were CD45RO-negative and positively selected for CCR7, with terminally differentiated effector memory CD45RA+ cells excluded. Recent vaccinations or acute infections were absent in the healthy HIV-negative adult donors. Nashville, Tennessee was home to all donors, who were Caucasian adults. The germline V gene encodes CDR1 MNHEY and CDR2 SMNVEV (reference sequence). This CDR3 comprises 13 residues. The V gene lost 8 bases and the J gene lost 4 bases, with 15 bases spanning the gap. This table comes from immunoSEQ multiplex PCR, and its TCRdb copy is limited to in-frame clones, with some not included. This table holds a few million clones, around 95% found once.

Material: naive CD8+ T cells from PBMCs. The gene calls are TRBV27 and TRBJ2-7, with D perhaps TRBD2 (7 bases). The receptor was isolated from a man younger than 35 in good health. Some clones in this sample may be carry-over from other donors' samples. DNA of the CDR3: TGTGCCAGCTCTATCGGGGGGCGATACGAGCAGTACTTC. Amino acid sequence: CASSIGGRYEQYF.